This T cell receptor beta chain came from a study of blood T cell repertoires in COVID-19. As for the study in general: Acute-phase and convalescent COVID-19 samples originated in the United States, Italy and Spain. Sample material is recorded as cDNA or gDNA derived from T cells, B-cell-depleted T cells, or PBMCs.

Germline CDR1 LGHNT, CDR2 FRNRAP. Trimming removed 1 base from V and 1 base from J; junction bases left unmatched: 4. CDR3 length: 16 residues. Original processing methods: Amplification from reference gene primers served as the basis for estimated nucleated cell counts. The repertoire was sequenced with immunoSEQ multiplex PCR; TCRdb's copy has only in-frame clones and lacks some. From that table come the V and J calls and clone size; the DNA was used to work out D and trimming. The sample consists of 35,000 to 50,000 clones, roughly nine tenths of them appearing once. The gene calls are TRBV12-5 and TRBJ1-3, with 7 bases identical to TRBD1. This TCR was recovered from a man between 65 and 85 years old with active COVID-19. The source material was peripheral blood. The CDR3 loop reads CASGLGQGVSGNTIYF. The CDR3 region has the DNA TGTGCTAGTGGTTTGGGACAGGGAGTATCTGGAAACACCATATATTTT.